This T cell receptor beta chain is from a study of breast tumors, draining lymph nodes, adjacent tissues. Study-level findings and limits: Compared with lymph nodes, tumors were less diverse; compared with nontumor tissue, more. Tumor and nontumor repertoires were significantly more similar in luminal-like than in basal-like breast cancer.

V lost 1 base and J 3 bases, leaving 12 bases between the germline ends. Germline CDR1 SGHDT, CDR2 YYEEEE. CDR3 length: 15 residues. This clonotype was recorded at least ten times. What it recognizes is unknown. TCRdb ran MiXCR on the multiplex PCR reads and lists one entry per CDR3 protein. The data contain around 17,000 distinct CDR3 sequences, 45% of them singletons. Material for sequencing was tumor-adjacent breast tissue. The sequence derives from a female donor with breast cancer. Some clones in this sample may be carry-over from other donors' samples. This sequence joins TRBV5-6 and TRBJ2-3, with D perhaps TRBD1 or TRBD2 (6 bases each). The CDR3 spells CASSLSLGGTDTQYF. Written as DNA, the CDR3 is TGTGCCAGCAGCTTGTCCCTAGGGGGGACAGATACGCAGTATTTT.